The T cell receptor beta chain described here comes from a study of blood T cells in healthy people across ages. Overall study context: Per every two T cells, about one barcoded beta molecule was captured by template switching.

CDR3 length: 16 amino acids. The ends were cut back, 0 bases at V and 1 base at J, with 11 bases in the middle. Germline V gene lookup returns CDR1 LGHNA and CDR2 YSLEER. Then a second PCR, running roughly 6 to 12 cycles, was carried out with a sample-barcoded 5' primer and a J-beta primer mix. Each cDNA molecule was tagged by a template-switch adaptor with 12 random nucleotides. TCRdb redid the calling of the 5' RACE reads with MiXCR, one entry per CDR3 protein. The profile shows more than 800,000 distinct CDR3 sequences, 29% of them singletons. There are many counts of this clonotype. The specimen was blood. The rearrangement joins TRBV4-3 to TRBJ2-3; unclear D gene. The TCR was taken from a woman aged 80 or older in good health. The DNA of the CDR3 is TGCGCCAGCAGCCAAGATGGAGTCAGCGGCACAGATACGCAGTATTTT. This gives the protein CASSQDGVSGTDTQYF.